Following are 17 T cell receptor beta chains from one sample sequenced in a study of shared clonotypes between healthy human individuals. Produced via immunoSEQ multiplex PCR; TCRdb's table is partial and in-frame only. This table has 450,000 to 500,000 clones, 81% appearing once. The sequenced sample was PBMCs. The receptors derive from a woman aged 40-49 years in good health. Some clones in this sample may be carry-over from other donors' samples.

Concerning this clone: A read error likely explains this, since a far larger clone differs by one base. The conserved final phenylalanine or tryptophan is absent from the CDR3, which likely points to a read error. In DNA form, the CDR3 reads TGCGCCAGCAGCTTTCGGTTCGGGACATTCTACGAGCAGTACCTC. Encoded protein: CASSFRFGTFYEQYL. This chain links TRBV5-1 with TRBJ2-7, with D maybe TRBD1 (6 bases). The V end lost 2 bases, the J end lost 3 bases, and 15 bases lay between the germline ends. This CDR3 is built from 15 residues. CDR1 and CDR2 from the germline V gene are SGHRS and YFSETQ.

The chain links TRBV28 to TRBJ1-5; 8 nucleotides line up with TRBD1. Trimming removed 5 bases from V and 6 bases from J; junction bases left unmatched: 6. The CDR3 length is 14 residues. The V gene's germline CDR1 is MDHEN and CDR2 SYDVKM. The CDR3 sequence: CASSKGQGTQPQHF. CDR3 nucleotide sequence: TGTGCCAGCAGTAAAGGACAGGGTACTCAGCCCCAGCATTTT.

The DNA for the CDR3 is TGTGCCTGGAGGATGTGGGAAAATGAGCAGTTCTTC. Its protein product is CAWRMWENEQFF. V gene TRBV30 combines with J gene TRBJ2-1; no reliable D call. V dropped 3 bases and J dropped 7 bases, with 10 bases sitting between them. The CDR3 spans 12 residues. CDR1 and CDR2 (germline): GTSNPN, SVGIG (reference sequence).

The chain carries TRBV11-3 and TRBJ1-1, with a possible D match to TRBD1 (5 bases). Trimming removed 5 bases at V and 10 bases at J, with 17 bases between. Germline CDR1 reads SGHNT; CDR2 reads YENEEA. CDR3 length equals 13 residues. In DNA form, the CDR3 reads TGTGCCAGCAGCCGAACTGATAGGGGTATAGCTTTCTTT. Translation: CASSRTDRGIAFF. Variable domain in full (rest from reference TRBV11-3 and TRBJ1-1): EAGVVQSPRYKIIEKKQPVAFWCNPISGHNTLYWYLQNLGQGPELLIRYENEEAVDDSQLPKDRFSAERLKGVDSTLKIQPAELGDSAVYLCASSRTDRGIAFFGQGTRLTVV.

Comments on this clone: This likely traces to a read error, being one base from a far larger clone. The CDR3 ends on some other residue instead of the conserved phenylalanine or tryptophan, so this is likely a read error. The chain links TRBV15 to TRBJ1-2; D is ambiguous. The V end lost 2 bases, the J end lost 2 bases, and 12 bases lay between the germline ends. Germline CDR1 is LNHNV and CDR2 is YYDKDF (reference sequence). The CDR3 is made up of 15 amino acids. CDR3 nucleotides: TGTGCCACCAGCAGACCCGAGGAGGGAAACTATGGCTACACCTCC. Protein sequence: CATSRPEEGNYGYTS.

This clone was counted once. V usage is TRBV14 and J usage is TRBJ1-2, with D uncertain. CDR3 length: 14 amino acids. Germline lookup yields CDR1 SGHDN and CDR2 FVKESK. V was cut by 3 bases and J by 8 bases, with 16 bases left in between. The CDR3 nucleotides are TGTGCCAGCAGCCATTCGTCCGGGAGAAGGGGCTACACCTTC. Protein sequence: CASSHSSGRRGYTF.

The V call is TRBV9, the J call TRBJ2-2, with D perhaps matching TRBD2 (5 bases). The CDR3 spans 14 residues. V was pared by 0 bases and J by 4 bases, with 7 bases between. Germline V gene sequence: CDR1 SGDLS, CDR2 YYNGEE. Here the CDR3 reads CASSVGSGTGELFF. Written as DNA, the CDR3 is TGTGCCAGCAGCGTAGGAAGCGGCACCGGGGAGCTGTTTTTT. The full variable domain, completed using reference TRBV9 and TRBJ2-2, is DSGVTQTPKHLITATGQRVTLRCSPRSGDLSVYWYQQSLDQGLQFLIQYYNGEERAKGNILERFSAQQFPDLHSELNLSSLELGDSALYFCASSVGSGTGELFFGEGSRLTVL.

This clone was seen more than once but under ten times. The chain employs TRBV7-8 and TRBJ2-7; the D is unclear. CDR1 SGHVS and CDR2 FQNEAQ come from the germline V gene. The V gene lost 2 bases and the J gene lost 0 bases, with 8 bases spanning the gap. This CDR3 region has 14 residues. CDR3 sequence: CASSLSRLSYEQYF. DNA for the CDR3: TGTGCCAGCAGCTTATCTCGACTCTCCTACGAGCAGTACTTC.

This clone has more than one count but fewer than ten. The chain couples TRBV6-4 to TRBJ1-4; D is unclear. Germline assignment: CDR1 MRHNA and CDR2 SNTAGT. V dropped 4 bases and J dropped 12 bases, with 18 bases sitting between them. The CDR3 sequence is 14 residues long. CDR3 amino acids: CASSVSSDLGELFF. In DNA form, the CDR3 reads TGTGCCAGCAGTGTCTCCTCCGACTTGGGAGAACTGTTTTTT.

This sequence joins TRBV7-6 and TRBJ2-5, with 9 bases fitting TRBD1. This CDR3 comprises 16 residues. Germline V gene sequence: CDR1 SGHVS, CDR2 FNYEAQ. The ends lost 4 bases at V and 5 bases at J; junction bases unmatched: 11. CDR3 nucleotide sequence: TGTGCCAGCAGCTCTCCCCCGGGACAGGGTTTGGAGACCCAGTACTTC. Translation gives CASSSPPGQGLETQYF. Complete variable domain (other parts from reference TRBV7-6 and TRBJ2-5): GAGVSQSPRYKVTKRGQDVALRCDPISGHVSLYWYRQALGQGPEFLTYFNYEAQQDKSGLPNDRFSAERPEGSISTLTIQRTEQRDSAMYRCASSSPPGQGLETQYFGPGTRLLVL.

The chain joins TRBV5-1 to TRBJ2-1, with D maybe TRBD2 (6 bases). The CDR3 runs 16 residues. Germline CDR1 is SGHRS and CDR2 is YFSETQ. Trimming cost V 0 bases and J 3 bases, with 13 bases left between them. The CDR3 is CASSLDGGGNYNEQFF. The DNA of the CDR3 is TGCGCCAGCAGCTTGGATGGGGGAGGAAACTACAATGAGCAGTTCTTC. The full variable domain, its missing parts supplied by reference TRBV5-1 and TRBJ2-1, is KAGVTQTPRYLIKTRGQQVTLSCSPISGHRSVSWYQQTPGQGLQFLFEYFSETQRNKGNFPGRFSGRQFSNSRSEMNVSTLELGDSALYLCASSLDGGGNYNEQFFGPGTRLTVL.

The sample holds one count of this clone. A single base is all that separates this from a far larger clone, so a read error is likely. Additional DNA sequences in this sample encode the identical CDR3. For the CDR3, the DNA is TGTGCCAGTAGTTCAGAACTAGTTTCCGGGGAGCTGTTTTTT. Its translation: CASSSELVSGELFF. The chain is built from TRBV27 and TRBJ2-2; D possibly corresponds to TRBD2 (5 bases). The CDR3 sequence is 14 residues long. Germline loops: CDR1 MNHEY, CDR2 SMNVEV (reference sequence).

The chain uses TRBV9 and TRBJ1-1; 7 nucleotides line up with TRBD1. V gave up 3 bases and J gave up 1 base; unmatched junction bases: 3. Germline values: CDR1 SGDLS, CDR2 YYNGEE. This CDR3 has 14 amino acids. The CDR3 region has the DNA TGTGCCAGCAGCGAACAGGGGCGGAACACTGAAGCTTTCTTT. It is translated as CASSEQGRNTEAFF. Drawing the rest from reference TRBV9 and TRBJ1-1, the complete variable domain is DSGVTQTPKHLITATGQRVTLRCSPRSGDLSVYWYQQSLDQGLQFLIQYYNGEERAKGNILERFSAQQFPDLHSELNLSSLELGDSALYFCASSEQGRNTEAFFGQGTRLTVV.

V and J are TRBV27 and TRBJ1-2; D possibly corresponds to TRBD1 (5 bases). This CDR3 contains 15 residues. Per germline, CDR1 MNHEY and CDR2 SMNVEV (reference sequence). The V end lost 6 bases, the J end lost 3 bases, and 17 bases lay between the germline ends. This CDR3 is CASSLHLDSDYGYTF. The CDR3 bases are TGTGCCAGCAGCCTCCATCTTGACAGCGACTATGGCTACACCTTC.

About this clone: It is likely a read error: a sequence one base away is far more abundant. The conserved final phenylalanine or tryptophan is absent from the CDR3, which likely points to a read error. The chain is built from TRBV27 and TRBJ2-7; D call uncertain. Germline V gene lookup returns CDR1 MNHEY and CDR2 SMNVEV (reference sequence). The CDR3 length is 13 residues. Trimming stripped 8 bases from V and 2 bases from J, with 13 bases between. As DNA, the CDR3 is TGTGCCAGCGGGGTGGGGAAAACCTACGAGCAGTACCTC. It specifies CASGVGKTYEQYL.

This CDR3 is CASSFGSRIGETQYF. In DNA, the CDR3 is TGTGCCAGCAGCTTCGGATCGAGAATAGGAGAGACCCAGTACTTC. The chain combines TRBV7-9 with TRBJ2-5, with D uncertain. The CDR3 runs 15 residues. V lost 3 bases, J lost 4 bases, and 15 bases lay in between. Germline CDR1 reads SEHNR; CDR2 reads FQNEAQ (reference sequence). The full variable domain, with the rest looked up from reference TRBV7-9 and TRBJ2-5, is DTGVSQNPRHKITKRGQNVTFRCDPISEHNRLYWYRQTLGQGPEFLTYFQNEAQLEKSRLLSDRFSAERPKGSFSTLEIQRTEQGDSAMYLCASSFGSRIGETQYFGPGTRLLVL.

This clone was seen a single time. The rearrangement joins TRBV5-1 to TRBJ1-1; the match to TRBD1 covers 9 bases. The germline gives CDR1 SGHRS, CDR2 YFSETQ. This CDR3 comprises 15 residues. The V gene end was trimmed by 7 bases and the J gene end by 5 bases; junction bases not matched to a gene: 12. Here the CDR3 DNA reads TGCGCCAGCGAGAGGGGACAGGGTTTGAGTACTGAAGCTTTCTTT. It encodes CASERGQGLSTEAFF.